This T cell receptor beta chain came from a study of cytomegalovirus exposure and HLA in healthy donors. Turning to the study itself: Out of 350 to 400 genotyped donors, approximately 84% belonged to the Caucasian-associated ancestry cluster. Study conclusions and caveats: Rarity characterized most TCR sequences, yet some public TCRs appeared in many donors. Reportedly, TCR beta sequences accurately predicted HLA-A and HLA-B alleles in most subjects.

Vbeta (60) and Jbeta (13) primers were used in the PCR. The assay was immunoSEQ multiplex PCR, and TCRdb's table has in-frame clones only and misses some. The sample includes under 130,000 clones, approximately 70% of them seen just once. Deletions cut 5 bases from V and 7 bases from J, with 12 bases between. The germline gives CDR1 MNHEY, CDR2 SVGAGI. This CDR3 spans 13 amino acids. Regarding this clone: The antigen remains unidentified.

Sequenced input: PBMCs. The rearrangement links TRBV6-5 to TRBJ1-5; the D gene is possibly TRBD1 (6 bases). The receptor comes from a man aged 35 to 55 in good health and CMV-seropositive. The CDR3 region is CASSPRDRQPQHF. The CDR3 nucleotides are TGTGCCAGCAGTCCCCGAGACAGGCAGCCCCAGCATTTT.